The rows below give T cell receptor beta chains drawn from one sample of a study of blood T cells in healthy people across ages. Each CDR3 protein gets one entry after TCRdb re-called the 5' RACE reads with MiXCR. The sample includes 600,000 to 850,000 distinct CDR3 sequences, 35% to 45% of them seen just once. The sample comprised blood. These receptors were obtained from a woman in her sixties in good health. Each CDR3 is given with its conserved first and last residue. The D gene is left open where the match is weak. Clone size, where shown, is once, few, many, or a class for clones that have expanded.

v_call	clone_size	j_call	d_call	cdr3_nt	cdr3_aa
TRBV7-8	NA	TRBJ2-1	TRBD2	TGTGCCAGCAGCTATTTAGCGGGAGCCCCGGGCAATGAGCAGTTCTTC	CASSYLAGAPGNEQFF
TRBV4-2	NA	TRBJ1-2	NA	TGTGCCAGCAGCCAAGATTACGGACAGTTCTATGGCTACACCTTC	CASSQDYGQFYGYTF
TRBV7-2	NA	TRBJ1-5	NA	TGTGCCAGCAGCTTAGGGGCCGGGCAGCTTAATAGCAATCAGCCCCAGCATTTT	CASSLGAGQLNSNQPQHF
TRBV12-3/TRBV12-4	few	TRBJ2-5	NA	TGTGCCAGCAAACTCGGGACATTCCAAGAGACCCAGTACTTC	CASKLGTFQETQYF
TRBV5-1	few	TRBJ2-2	NA	TGCGCCAGCAGCCCAAAGCTGGGGACCACCGGGGAGCTGTTTTTT	CASSPKLGTTGELFF
TRBV20-1	few	TRBJ2-1	TRBD1	TGCAGTGCTAGCTACAGGGGCTCCTACAATGAGCAGTTCTTC	CSASYRGSYNEQFF
TRBV12-3/TRBV12-4	NA	TRBJ1-6	NA	TGTGCCAGCACCCAACCTCAAGGGGCAGGGGTTAATTCACCCCTCCACTTT	CASTQPQGAGVNSPLHF
TRBV11-2	NA	TRBJ2-6	TRBD2	TGTGCCAGCAGCTTAGCCCGGACTAGCGGGCACTACTCTGGGACCAACGTCCTGACTTTC	CASSLARTSGHYSGTNVLTF
TRBV7-2	NA	TRBJ2-3	NA	TGTGCCAGCAGCTTACAGAAGGCTAGCACAGAGACGCAGTATTTT	CASSLQKASTETQYF
TRBV7-9	NA	TRBJ2-5	TRBD2	TGTGCCAGCAGCCTTCGGACTAGTTGGAGTGAGCAGTACTTC	CASSLRTSWSEQYF
TRBV7-9	few	TRBJ2-5	TRBD2	TGTGCCAGCAGCTCCCAGGCTCCGCGGGGGGAGACCCAGTACTTC	CASSSQAPRGETQYF
TRBV24-1	NA	TRBJ2-1	TRBD1	TGTGCCACCAGTGACAATCAGGGGGCGTTGGGCAATGAGCAGTTCTTC	CATSDNQGALGNEQFF
TRBV11-1	NA	TRBJ2-1	TRBD1	TGTGCCAGCAGCAAAGACAGGGGGCTCTACAATGAGCAGTTCTTC	CASSKDRGLYNEQFF
TRBV7-2	NA	TRBJ1-1	NA	TGTGCCAGCAGCCAGAACCCGGGAAAAGCTTTCTTT	CASSQNPGKAFF
TRBV7-2	NA	TRBJ2-7	TRBD1	TGTGCCAGCAGCGTCGCCCGGACAGGGGTCTGCGAGCAGTACTTC	CASSVARTGVCEQYF
TRBV4-2	few	TRBJ2-3	NA	TGTGCCAGCAGCCGTAGCGAGTTAACAGATACGCAGTATTTT	CASSRSELTDTQYF